These T cell receptor beta chains were read from a single sample in a study of T-cell memory formation after mild COVID-19. TCRdb redid the calling of the 5' RACE reads with MiXCR, one entry per CDR3 protein. The sample has a few hundred thousand distinct CDR3 sequences, about 22% seen once. The sequencing sample was made of PBMCs or a T cell subset sorted from them (not recorded which). These receptors came from an adult woman who had mild COVID-19 (a few samples of this study predate the infection). Cell type and time point are not known. Both conserved end residues are part of each CDR3. A D gene is named only where the DNA matches it firmly. Only some rows state a clone size, as once, few, many or a class for expanded clones.

V gene	J gene	D gene	clone size	CDR3 DNA	CDR3 protein
TRBV29-1	TRBJ2-1	.	few	TGCAGCGTTGGGACAGTCAGCTCCTACAATGAGCAGTTCTTC	CSVGTVSSYNEQFF
TRBV29-1	TRBJ2-5	.	few	TGCAGCGTTGAAGTCTTGTCCGACGGGACCCAGTACTTC	CSVEVLSDGTQYF
TRBV6-2/TRBV6-3	TRBJ2-7	.	.	TGTGCCAGCAGTTACTCGATGAGAGGTGGGACCTACGAGCAGTACTTC	CASSYSMRGGTYEQYF
TRBV27	TRBJ2-3	TRBD1	.	TGTGCCAGCAGTATCACAGGGGGCAGCTCTATCACAGATACGCAGTATTTT	CASSITGGSSITDTQYF
TRBV11-1	TRBJ2-2	.	few	TGTGCCAGCAGGCGACAGCCGAACACCGGGGAGCTGTTTTTT	CASRRQPNTGELFF
TRBV11-2	TRBJ1-5	TRBD1	.	TGTGCCAGCAGCAATGAGGACAGGGTGGGCAATCAGCCCCAGCATTTT	CASSNEDRVGNQPQHF
TRBV15	TRBJ1-1	.	.	TGTGCCACCAGTCTGGGAATGAACACTGAAGCTTTCTTT	CATSLGMNTEAFF
TRBV5-6	TRBJ1-2	.	.	TGTGCCAGCAGCCTAGCCCGGGGGGTCTCTGGCTACACCTTC	CASSLARGVSGYTF
TRBV7-3	TRBJ2-1	TRBD2	many	TGTGCCAGCAGCTCAGGACTAGGCAATGAGCAGTTCTTC	CASSSGLGNEQFF
TRBV24-1	TRBJ1-2	.	.	TGTGCCACCAGTGATTTCCATTATGGCTACACCTTC	CATSDFHYGYTF
TRBV7-2	TRBJ1-2	TRBD1	few	TGTGCCAGCAGCGCGGGCGGACAGGGAGTCATGGGCTACACCTTC	CASSAGGQGVMGYTF
TRBV5-8	TRBJ2-5	.	.	TGTGCCAGCAGCGACCCCAAATTGGCAGGGGAGAGGGAGACCCAGTACTTC	CASSDPKLAGERETQYF
TRBV12-3/TRBV12-4	TRBJ1-1	TRBD1	.	TGTGCCAGCACCCCCGGGACAGTGAACACTGAAGCTTTCTTT	CASTPGTVNTEAFF
TRBV7-2	TRBJ2-7	TRBD2	few	TGTGCCACCACCCGGGGGGGATCAGGCGGGGACGAGCAGTACTTC	CATTRGGSGGDEQYF
TRBV7-3	TRBJ2-3	TRBD2	many	TGTGCCAGCAGCTTCTTAGCGGGAGGGCGGAAAGATACGCAGTATTTT	CASSFLAGGRKDTQYF
TRBV21-1	TRBJ2-1	.	few	TGTGCCAGCAGCAATGACGGGAGCGGGAAGTTCAATGAGCAGTTCTTC	CASSNDGSGKFNEQFF
TRBV11-3	TRBJ2-2	TRBD2	few	TGTGCCAGCAGCCAGTCCTGGCGGGAGGAATTCGGGGAGCTGTTTTTT	CASSQSWREEFGELFF